The rows below give T cell receptor beta chains drawn from one sample of a study of CD8+CD57+ T cells in acquired aplastic anemia. TCRdb re-called the reads with MiXCR, one entry per CDR3 protein. The sample holds around 120,000 distinct CDR3 sequences, nearly 40% seen once. Material: sorted CD4+, CD8+, or CD8+CD57+ T cells (not recorded which) from PBMCs. Receptor source: a human donor with aplastic anemia. Each CDR3 is given with its conserved first and last residue. The order of the fields is D gene, V gene, clone size, J gene, CDR3 DNA, CDR3 protein. The D gene is left open where the match is weak. A row's size may be missing; if present it is once, few, many or a size class.

>NA|TRBV28|NA|TRBJ1-3
TGTGCCAGCAGTTTCTACGGGGACCGGGGAAACACCATATATTTT
CASSFYGDRGNTIYF
>TRBD2|TRBV20-1|many|TRBJ2-1
TGCAGTGCTTGTATGAGCGGGGGGATACAAATCTACAATGAGCAGTTCTTC
CSACMSGGIQIYNEQFF
>TRBD2|TRBV7-2|NA|TRBJ2-5
TGTGCCAGCAGCCGACGACTAGCGGGAGAAGAGACCCAGTACTTC
CASSRRLAGEETQYF
>NA|TRBV6-1|NA|TRBJ2-1
TGTGCCAGCAGCTCAGCGGAGGGGGGGCCCTACAATGAGCAGTTCTTC
CASSSAEGGPYNEQFF
>TRBD2|TRBV10-3|many|TRBJ2-1
TGTGCCGTCGGGGGGGCCTCCTACAATGAGCAGTTCTTC
CAVGGASYNEQFF
>NA|TRBV10-1|NA|TRBJ1-2
TGTGCCAGCAGTTACGCGGGATCGGCCTATGGCTACACCTTC
CASSYAGSAYGYTF
>TRBD1|TRBV30|few|TRBJ1-6
TGTGCCTGGAGACAGAGGACAGGGGGTACTTCTGGGACACCCCTCCACTTT
CAWRQRTGGTSGTPLHF
>TRBD2|TRBV20-1|many|TRBJ2-1
TGCAGTGGACTAGCGGGGGGCAATTTCTACAATGAGCAGTTCTTC
CSGLAGGNFYNEQFF
>TRBD1|TRBV2|NA|TRBJ1-1
TGTGCCAGCGGCCTGACAGGGGACACTGAAGCTTTCTTT
CASGLTGDTEAFF
>TRBD1|TRBV5-5|NA|TRBJ2-5
TGTGCCAGCAGCGAGGGGACAGGGGAGACCCAGTACTTC
CASSEGTGETQYF
>TRBD2|TRBV20-1|many|TRBJ2-1
TGCAGTGCTGGAATGGCTAGCGGGGGGGATGAGCAGTTCTTC
CSAGMASGGDEQFF
>TRBD1|TRBV28|NA|TRBJ1-3
TGTGCCAGCAGTTTAGGGTGGACAGGGGGGATCTCTGGAAACACCATATATTTT
CASSLGWTGGISGNTIYF
>TRBD1|TRBV6-5|many|TRBJ2-5
TGTGCCAGCAGTTACGGGACAGGGGGCGGAGAGACCCAGTACTTC
CASSYGTGGGETQYF
>NA|TRBV6-1|many|TRBJ1-5
TGTGCCAGCAGTGAAGGAGGGAGCCAGCCCCAGCATTTT
CASSEGGSQPQHF
>NA|TRBV11-1|few|TRBJ1-1
TGTGCCAGCAGCCTCTTCCGTGCCCCGACCACTGAAGCTTTCTTT
CASSLFRAPTTEAFF
>TRBD1|TRBV11-1|NA|TRBJ2-3
TGTGCCAGCAGCTTAGGAACACAGGGGGCCAATGAGCAGTATTTT
CASSLGTQGANEQYF
>TRBD2|TRBV7-8|NA|TRBJ2-5
TGTGCCAGCAGCTTACAGCTAGCGGGAGGAGAGACCCAGTACTTC
CASSLQLAGGETQYF
>NA|TRBV7-9|NA|TRBJ1-1
TGTGCCAGCAGCGAGGGGGTATGGAACACTGAAGCTTTCTTT
CASSEGVWNTEAFF
>NA|TRBV27|NA|TRBJ2-7
TGTGCCAGCGGGTGGAGGGCTACATCGAGCTCCTACGAGCAGTACTTC
CASGWRATSSSYEQYF
>TRBD2|TRBV19|many|TRBJ2-3
TGTGCCAGTAGAACTAGCGGCACAGATACGCAGTATTTT
CASRTSGTDTQYF
>NA|TRBV15|NA|TRBJ1-6
TGTGCCACCAGCAGCTCGTCGACCTGGAATTCACCCCTCCACTTT
CATSSSSTWNSPLHF
>NA|TRBV5-4|many|TRBJ1-2
TGTGCCAGCAGCCTAGACTATCGAGGGGGCTATGGCTACACCTTC
CASSLDYRGGYGYTF
>TRBD2|TRBV4-2|many|TRBJ2-7
TGTGCCAGCAGCCAAGAACTAGCGGGCGAGCAGTACTTC
CASSQELAGEQYF
>NA|TRBV7-6|NA|TRBJ2-3
TGTGCCAGCAGCTTAGTGGGCCCCGCGAGGACAGATACGCAGTATTTT
CASSLVGPARTDTQYF
>TRBD1|TRBV12-3/TRBV12-4|NA|TRBJ2-7
TGTGCCAGCAGGAGGGGGCTAGACGAGCAGTACTTC
CASRRGLDEQYF
>NA|TRBV10-3|many|TRBJ1-1
TGTGCCATCGGACAACAGAACACTGAAGCTTTCTTT
CAIGQQNTEAFF
>TRBD2|TRBV20-1|many|TRBJ2-5
TGCAGTGCTAGCGGGGGGGGGAGGGCGGAGACCCAGTACTTC
CSASGGGRAETQYF
>TRBD1|TRBV7-7|NA|TRBJ1-5
TGTGCCAGCAGCCCCGGGACAGACCTATTAAATCAGCCCCAGCATTTT
CASSPGTDLLNQPQHF
>NA|TRBV7-8|NA|TRBJ2-3
TGTGCCAGCAGCTTTGGTGGCAGGGGCCCACCAGATACGCAGTATTTT
CASSFGGRGPPDTQYF
>TRBD1|TRBV6-1|many|TRBJ1-1
TGTGCCAGCAGGGGGTACAGGGGGCGCAAGACTTTCTTT
CASRGYRGRKTFF
>TRBD1|TRBV25-1|NA|TRBJ1-2
TGTGCCAGCAGTGAAAGGGAGACAGGGCAAGGCTACACCTTC
CASSERETGQGYTF
>NA|TRBV7-9|many|TRBJ1-5
TGTGCCAGCAGCATTTCAGGGCGGAATCAGCCCCAGCATTTT
CASSISGRNQPQHF
>NA|TRBV5-1|few|TRBJ2-1
TGCGCCAGCAGCTTGGCCGGGACGACAAACTACAATGAGCAGTTCTTC
CASSLAGTTNYNEQFF
>NA|TRBV6-4|many|TRBJ1-1
TGTGCCAGCAGTGTAGGGTTGAACACTGAAGCTTTCTTT
CASSVGLNTEAFF
>NA|TRBV18|few|TRBJ1-5
TGTGCCAGCTCTCCCGGACAGTCCAATCAGCCCCAGCATTTT
CASSPGQSNQPQHF
>NA|TRBV15|NA|TRBJ2-1
TGTGCCACCAGCACCCGGTTCCGGGAGCCGTACAATGAGCAGTTCTTC
CATSTRFREPYNEQFF
>TRBD2|TRBV9|NA|TRBJ2-3
TGTGCCAGCAGCGTAGATAGCGGGGGGGCAGGTGATACGCAGTATTTT
CASSVDSGGAGDTQYF
>TRBD1|TRBV6-1|many|TRBJ1-6
TGTGCCAGCAGGCCCGGGACAGCCTATAATTCACCCCTCCACTTT
CASRPGTAYNSPLHF
>TRBD1|TRBV27|NA|TRBJ1-1
TGTGCCAGCAGTTTCAGAAACAGGGGGGTGAACACTGAAGCTTTCTTT
CASSFRNRGVNTEAFF
>NA|TRBV27|few|TRBJ1-5
TGTGCCAGCAGTTCCCTTAGTGGCAATCAGCCCCAGCATTTT
CASSSLSGNQPQHF
>NA|TRBV11-1|NA|TRBJ2-1
TGTGCCAGCAGCGGTAGGGTGGGTTTTAGCAATGAGCAGTTCTTC
CASSGRVGFSNEQFF
>NA|TRBV6-5|many|TRBJ1-5
TGTGCCAGCAGTTCCCAGCCCGATGGTCAGCCCCAGCATTTT
CASSSQPDGQPQHF
>TRBD2|TRBV20-1|many|TRBJ2-1
TGCAGTGCTAGAGATTTTGAACTAGCGCCAAGGAGCTCCTACAATGAGCAGTTCTTC
CSARDFELAPRSSYNEQFF
>TRBD1|TRBV7-2|many|TRBJ1-5
TGTGCCAGCAGCCCGGGACAGGGGGCAAGTCAGCCCCAGCATTTT
CASSPGQGASQPQHF
>TRBD1|TRBV28|NA|TRBJ2-4
TGTGCCAGCAGTTTGACAGGGCCGGGGAGCAAAAACATTCAGTACTTC
CASSLTGPGSKNIQYF